Detailed here is one TCR beta chain. This sample was taken from a study of T cell clonotyping in hematopoietic cell transplantation. CDR1 and CDR2 (germline): MNHEY, SMNVEV (reference sequence). The V end lost 6 bases, the J end lost 6 bases, and 21 bases lay between the germline ends. The CDR3 is 16 amino acids. Assay: immunoSEQ multiplex PCR; the TCRdb copy retains only in-frame clones and omits some. The sample has 5,400 or so clones; roughly 93% are singletons. This sequence joins TRBV27 and TRBJ1-5; TRBD1 is a possible D gene (6 bases). Sample: peripheral blood mononuclear cells, taken 100 days after allogeneic stem cell transplant. The TCR comes from a female patient between 50 and 60 years old who had an allogeneic stem cell transplant from a related donor, so the T cells may come from the graft donor. Some clones in this sample may be carry-over from other donors' samples. As DNA, the CDR3 is TGTGCCAGCAGAGCCCCGAACTCACAGGGCCCTCAGCCCCAGCATTTT. It yields the protein CASRAPNSQGPQPQHF.